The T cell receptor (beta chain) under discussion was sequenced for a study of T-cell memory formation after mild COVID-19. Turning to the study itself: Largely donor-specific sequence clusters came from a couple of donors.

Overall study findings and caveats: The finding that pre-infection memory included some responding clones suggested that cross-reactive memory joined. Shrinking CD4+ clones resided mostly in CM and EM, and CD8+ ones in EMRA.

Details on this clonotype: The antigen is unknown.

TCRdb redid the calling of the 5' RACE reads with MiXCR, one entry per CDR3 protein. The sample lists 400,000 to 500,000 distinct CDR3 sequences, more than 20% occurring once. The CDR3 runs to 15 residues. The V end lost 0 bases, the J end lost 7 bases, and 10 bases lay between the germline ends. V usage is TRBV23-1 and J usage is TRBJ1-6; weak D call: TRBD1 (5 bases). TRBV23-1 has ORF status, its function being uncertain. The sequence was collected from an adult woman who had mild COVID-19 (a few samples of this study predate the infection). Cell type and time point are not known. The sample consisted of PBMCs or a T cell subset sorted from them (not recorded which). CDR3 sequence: CASSQSGVGNSPLHF. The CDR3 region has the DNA TGCGCCAGCAGTCAATCGGGGGTGGGGAATTCACCCCTCCACTTT.